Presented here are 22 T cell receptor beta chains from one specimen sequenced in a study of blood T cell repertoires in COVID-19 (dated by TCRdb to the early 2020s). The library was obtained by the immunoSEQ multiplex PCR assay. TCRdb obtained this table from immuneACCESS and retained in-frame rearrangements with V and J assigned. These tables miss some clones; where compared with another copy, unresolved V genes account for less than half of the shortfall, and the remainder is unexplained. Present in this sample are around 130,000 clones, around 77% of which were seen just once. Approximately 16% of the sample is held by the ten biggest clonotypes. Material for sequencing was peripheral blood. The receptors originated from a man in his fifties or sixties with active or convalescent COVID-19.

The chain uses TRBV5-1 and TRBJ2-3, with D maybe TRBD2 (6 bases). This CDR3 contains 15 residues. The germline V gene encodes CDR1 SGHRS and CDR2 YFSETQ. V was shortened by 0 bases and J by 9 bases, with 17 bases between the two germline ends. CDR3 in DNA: TGCGCCAGCAGCTTGGTGGGCGGGACGGCGTCAACGCAGTATTTT. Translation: CASSLVGGTASTQYF.

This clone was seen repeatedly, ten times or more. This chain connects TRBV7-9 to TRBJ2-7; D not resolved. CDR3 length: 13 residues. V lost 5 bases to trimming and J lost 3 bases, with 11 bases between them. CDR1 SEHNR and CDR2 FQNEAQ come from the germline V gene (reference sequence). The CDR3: CASSPTVDYEQYF. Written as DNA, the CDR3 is TGTGCCAGCAGCCCTACGGTTGACTACGAGCAGTACTTC. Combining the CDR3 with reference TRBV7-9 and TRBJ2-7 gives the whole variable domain DTGVSQNPRHKITKRGQNVTFRCDPISEHNRLYWYRQTLGQGPEFLTYFQNEAQLEKSRLLSDRFSAERPKGSFSTLEIQRTEQGDSAMYLCASSPTVDYEQYFGPGTRLTVT.

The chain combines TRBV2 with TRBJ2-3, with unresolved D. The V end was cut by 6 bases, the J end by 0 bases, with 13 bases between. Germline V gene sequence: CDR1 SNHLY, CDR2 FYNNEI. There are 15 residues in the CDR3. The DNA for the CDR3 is TGTGCCAGCAGACCGCTGGCGGTGAGCACAGATACGCAGTATTTT. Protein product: CASRPLAVSTDTQYF.

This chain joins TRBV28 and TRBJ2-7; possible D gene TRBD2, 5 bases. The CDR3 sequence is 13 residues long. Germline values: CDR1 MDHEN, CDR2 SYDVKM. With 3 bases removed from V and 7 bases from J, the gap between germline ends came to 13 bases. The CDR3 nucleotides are TGTGCCAGCAGTTTTCGGACCCCGGGGGAGCAGTACTTC. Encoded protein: CASSFRTPGEQYF.

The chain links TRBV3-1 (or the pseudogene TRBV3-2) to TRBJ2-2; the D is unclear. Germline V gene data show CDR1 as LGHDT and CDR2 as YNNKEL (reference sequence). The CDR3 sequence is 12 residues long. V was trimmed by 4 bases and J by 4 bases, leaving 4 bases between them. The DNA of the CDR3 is TGTGCCAGCAGCCTCCGCACCGGGGAGCTGTTTTTT. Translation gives CASSLRTGELFF.

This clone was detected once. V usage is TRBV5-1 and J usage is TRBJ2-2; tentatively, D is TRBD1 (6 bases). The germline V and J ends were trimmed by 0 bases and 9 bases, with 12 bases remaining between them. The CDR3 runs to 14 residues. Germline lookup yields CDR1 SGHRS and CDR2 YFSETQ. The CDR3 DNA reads TGCGCCAGCAGCTTGGACAGGGTTGGTCGGGAGCTGTTTTTT. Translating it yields CASSLDRVGRELFF.

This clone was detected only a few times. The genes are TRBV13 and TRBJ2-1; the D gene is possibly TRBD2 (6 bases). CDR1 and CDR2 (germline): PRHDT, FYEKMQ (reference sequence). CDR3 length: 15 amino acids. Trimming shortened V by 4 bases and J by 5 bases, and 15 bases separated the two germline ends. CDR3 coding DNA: TGTGCCAGCAGCTCCCCAGCGGGTGGGCACAATGAGCAGTTCTTC. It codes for CASSSPAGGHNEQFF. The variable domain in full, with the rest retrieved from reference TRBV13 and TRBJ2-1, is AAGVIQSPRHLIKEKRETATLKCYPIPRHDTVYWYQQGPGQDPQFLISFYEKMQSDKGSIPDRFSAQQFSDYHSELNMSSLELGDSALYFCASSSPAGGHNEQFFGPGTRLTVL.

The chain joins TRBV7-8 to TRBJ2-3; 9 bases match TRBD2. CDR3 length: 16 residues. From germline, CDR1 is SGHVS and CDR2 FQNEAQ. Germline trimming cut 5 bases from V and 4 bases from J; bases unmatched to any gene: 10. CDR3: CASSARSGRTADTQYF. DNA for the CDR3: TGTGCCAGCAGCGCGCGTAGCGGGAGAACGGCAGATACGCAGTATTTT.

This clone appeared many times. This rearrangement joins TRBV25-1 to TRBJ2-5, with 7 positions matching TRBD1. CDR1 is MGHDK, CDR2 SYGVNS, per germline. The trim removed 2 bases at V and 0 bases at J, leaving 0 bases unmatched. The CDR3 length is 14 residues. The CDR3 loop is CASSERGHQETQYF. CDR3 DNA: TGTGCCAGCAGTGAAAGGGGGCACCAAGAGACCCAGTACTTC.

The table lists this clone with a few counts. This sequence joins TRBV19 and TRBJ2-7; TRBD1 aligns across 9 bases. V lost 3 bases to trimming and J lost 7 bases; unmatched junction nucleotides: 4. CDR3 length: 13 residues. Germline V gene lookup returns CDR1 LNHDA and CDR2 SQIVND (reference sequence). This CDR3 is CASSIGTGREQYF. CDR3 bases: TGTGCCAGTAGTATCGGGACAGGGAGAGAGCAGTACTTC.

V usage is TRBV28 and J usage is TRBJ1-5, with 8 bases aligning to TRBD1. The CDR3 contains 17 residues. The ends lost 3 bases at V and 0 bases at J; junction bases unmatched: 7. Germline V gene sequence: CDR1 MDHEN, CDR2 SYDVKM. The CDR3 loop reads CASSFGQGAYSNQPQHF. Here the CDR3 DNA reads TGTGCCAGCAGTTTCGGGCAGGGGGCATATAGCAATCAGCCCCAGCATTTT.

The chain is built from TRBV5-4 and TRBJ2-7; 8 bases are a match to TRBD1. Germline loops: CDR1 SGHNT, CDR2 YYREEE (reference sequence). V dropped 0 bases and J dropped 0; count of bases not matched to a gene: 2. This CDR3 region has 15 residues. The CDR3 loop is CASSLVGQGSYEQYF. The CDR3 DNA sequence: TGTGCCAGCAGCTTGGTCGGACAGGGCTCCTACGAGCAGTACTTC.

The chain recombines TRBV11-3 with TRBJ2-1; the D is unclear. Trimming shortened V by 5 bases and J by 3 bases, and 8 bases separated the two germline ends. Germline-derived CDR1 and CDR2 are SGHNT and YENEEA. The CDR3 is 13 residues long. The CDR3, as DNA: TGTGCCAGCAGCCTTTTCGGCTACAATGAGCAGTTCTTC. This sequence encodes CASSLFGYNEQFF.

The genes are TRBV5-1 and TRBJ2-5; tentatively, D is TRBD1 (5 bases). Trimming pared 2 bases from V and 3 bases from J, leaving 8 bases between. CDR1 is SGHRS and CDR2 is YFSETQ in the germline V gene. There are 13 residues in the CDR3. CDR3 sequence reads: CASSLLTEETQYF. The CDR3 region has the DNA TGCGCCAGCAGCTTATTGACAGAAGAGACCCAGTACTTC.

This CDR3 reads CASSWASSRYEQYF. CDR3 in DNA: TGTGCCAGCAGCTGGGCGTCAAGTCGCTACGAGCAGTACTTC. The V and J genes are TRBV7-2 and TRBJ2-7; D gene uncertain. Trimming took 4 bases from V and 3 from J, leaving 13 bases between them. The CDR3 has 14 amino acids. Looked up from germline, CDR1 is SGHTA and CDR2 is FQGNSA.

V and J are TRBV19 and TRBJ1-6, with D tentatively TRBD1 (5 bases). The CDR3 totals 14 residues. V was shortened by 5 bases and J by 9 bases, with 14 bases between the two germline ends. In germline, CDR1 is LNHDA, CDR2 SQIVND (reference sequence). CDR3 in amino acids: CASSGSGDRSPLHF. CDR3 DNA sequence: TGTGCCAGTAGTGGGTCGGGGGACCGTTCACCCCTCCACTTT.

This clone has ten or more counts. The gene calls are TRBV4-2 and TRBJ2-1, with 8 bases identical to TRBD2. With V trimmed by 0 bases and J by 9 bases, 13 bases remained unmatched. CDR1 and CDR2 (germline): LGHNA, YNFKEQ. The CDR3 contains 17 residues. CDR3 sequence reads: CASSQDAERERVSEQFF. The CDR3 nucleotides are TGTGCCAGCAGCCAAGATGCGGAGCGGGAGAGGGTAAGTGAGCAGTTCTTC.

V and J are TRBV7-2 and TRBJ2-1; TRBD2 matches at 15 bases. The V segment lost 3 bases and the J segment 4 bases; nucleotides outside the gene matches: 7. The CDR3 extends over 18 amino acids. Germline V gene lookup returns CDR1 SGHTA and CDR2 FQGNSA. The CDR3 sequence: CASSLGLAGGYLYNEQFF. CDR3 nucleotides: TGTGCCAGCAGCTTGGGACTAGCGGGAGGCTACCTTTACAATGAGCAGTTCTTC.

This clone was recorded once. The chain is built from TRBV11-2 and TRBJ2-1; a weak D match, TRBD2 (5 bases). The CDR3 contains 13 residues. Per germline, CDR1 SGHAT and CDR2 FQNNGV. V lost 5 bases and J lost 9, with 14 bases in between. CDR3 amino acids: CASSLVRVGEQFF. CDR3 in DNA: TGTGCCAGCAGCCTAGTGAGGGTAGGTGAGCAGTTCTTC.

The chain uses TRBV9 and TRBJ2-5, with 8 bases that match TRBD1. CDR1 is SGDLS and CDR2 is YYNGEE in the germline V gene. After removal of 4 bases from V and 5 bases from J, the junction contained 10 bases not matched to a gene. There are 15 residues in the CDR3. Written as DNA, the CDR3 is TGTGCCAGCAGCATATCGACAGGGGCTCAGGAGACCCAGTACTTC. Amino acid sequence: CASSISTGAQETQYF.

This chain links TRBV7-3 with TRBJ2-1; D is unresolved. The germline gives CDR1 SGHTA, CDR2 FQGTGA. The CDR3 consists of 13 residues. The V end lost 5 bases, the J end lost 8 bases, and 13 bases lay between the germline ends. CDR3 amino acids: CASSLVGGYEQFF. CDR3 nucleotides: TGTGCCAGCAGCCTAGTGGGTGGCTATGAGCAGTTCTTC.

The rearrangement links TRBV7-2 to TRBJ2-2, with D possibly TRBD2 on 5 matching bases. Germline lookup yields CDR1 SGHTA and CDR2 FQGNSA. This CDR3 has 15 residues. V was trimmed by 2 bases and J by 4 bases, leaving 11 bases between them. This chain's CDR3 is CASSLMASTTGELFF. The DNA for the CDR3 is TGTGCCAGCAGCTTAATGGCTAGCACCACCGGGGAGCTGTTTTTT.